These 26 T cell receptor gamma chains came from one sample sequenced in a study of γδ T cells in repeated Plasmodium falciparum infection. Flow sorting of PBMC yielded separate Vgamma9/Vdelta2+ and Vdelta2-negative gammadelta T cell populations for bulk repertoire analysis. TCRdb called clones from the multiplex PCR reads again using CATT. Of roughly 15,000 gamma-chain clones listed, around 1.5% are singletons. Material for sequencing was gamma-delta T cells from blood. Receptors originate from a pool of human donors (malaria-infected and uninfected, not separated).

This clone was picked up many times. It is likely a read error: a sequence one base away is far more abundant. The same CDR3 also results from other DNA sequences found in this sample. J is TRGJ1 or TRGJ2 and V is TRGV9. TCRdb gives no J gene; it was assigned here by matching the DNA to germline. V shed 4 bases, J shed 2 bases, and the junction held 11 bases outside the gene matches. From germline, CDR1 is GITISATS and CDR2 ISYDGTV (reference sequence). The CDR3 is 15 amino acids. The CDR3: CALWDRPQDYYKKLF. The CDR3 DNA reads TGTGCCTTGTGGGATAGGCCGCAGGATTATTATAAGAAACTCTTT.

Judged by abundance, this clone is medium-sized (0.01 to 0.1%). The chain joins TRGV8 to TRGJP2. Germline assignment: CDR1 VENAVY and CDR2 YDSYNSRV. The CDR3 is made up of 16 amino acids. Trimming removed 2 bases from V and 15 bases from J; junction bases left unmatched: 21. In DNA form, the CDR3 reads TGTGCCACCTGGGATATTAGTCCCGAAATGGAGGGGGTCAAGACGTTT. Amino acids: CATWDISPEMEGVKTF.

Note on this clone: TCRdb attributes to this sequence the protein of a much larger clone, which differs from the DNA translation at residue 3; a read error is likely, and the protein displayed is translated from the DNA. The chain joins TRGV9 to TRGJ1 or TRGJ2. The J gene, missing from TCRdb, was assigned here through DNA to germline matching. Germline V gene data show CDR1 as GITISATS and CDR2 as ISYDGTV (reference sequence). The CDR3 loop spans 17 amino acids. CDR3 residues: CAVWEVLGIGNYYKKLF. The CDR3 DNA sequence: TGTGCCGTGTGGGAGGTGCTTGGGATAGGAAATTATTATAAGAAACTCTTT.

As concerns this clone: TCRdb's entry gives the protein of a much larger clone, which mismatches this DNA's translation at residue 11, likely from a read error; the protein reported here is translated from the DNA. The V segment is TRGV8, and no J call was made. The CDR3 sequence is 13 residues long. In germline, CDR1 is VENAVY, CDR2 YDSYNSRV. The CDR3 region has the DNA TGTGCCACCTGGGATATTACCAGGAATAAGAGACTCTTT. Translating it yields CATWDITRNKRLF.

This clone has just a few counts. For this DNA, TCRdb reports the protein of a much larger clone, which diverges at residue 6, most likely from a read error; the protein presented here is translated directly from the DNA. The chain couples TRGV9 to TRGJ1 or TRGJ2. Here the J gene came from matching the DNA to germline, since TCRdb omits it. The germline V gene has CDR1 GITISATS and CDR2 ISYDGTV (reference sequence). This CDR3 spans 11 amino acids. The junction had 7 bases not matched to a gene; V was cut back by 5 bases and J by 9 bases. The CDR3 is CALWVRPKKLF. CDR3 coding DNA: TGTGCCTTGTGGGTTCGCCCTAAGAAACTCTTT.

There are a few counts of this clone. A far larger clone differs by one base, so this is likely a read error. It is unclear where the CDR3 begins or ends on the DNA, so no DNA is shown, and the CDR3 is as TCRdb lists it. This sample includes further DNA sequences coding for the same CDR3. The J segment was not called; the V segment is TRGV9. The CDR3 is 29 amino acids long, termini counted. CDR1 and CDR2 from the germline V gene are GITISATS and ISYDGTV (reference sequence). The chain's CDR3 is CALWEVRSNSLAVEQHLLSQVSIGRIQHF.

This clone was found many times. The chain uses TRGV4 and TRGJ1 or TRGJ2. Trimming cost V 4 bases and J 11 bases; bases outside gene matches: 11. Germline V gene data show CDR1 as EGSTGY and CDR2 as YDSYTSSV. The CDR3 spans 12 residues. The CDR3 here is CATWEEGVEKLF. The CDR3 DNA follows: TGTGCCACCTGGGAGGAAGGGGTTGAGAAACTCTTT.

This clone has only a few counts. The amino acid sequence in TCRdb belongs to a much larger clone and departs from this DNA's translation at residue 3, likely a sequencing read error; the sequence shown is translated from the DNA. J is TRGJ1 or TRGJ2 and V is TRGV4. CDR1 is EGSTGY and CDR2 is YDSYTSSV in the germline V gene. This CDR3 region has 13 residues. CDR3 protein: CAIWDGGDYKKLF. DNA for the CDR3: TGTGCCATCTGGGATGGGGGGGATTATAAGAAACTCTTT.

As to this clone: The amino acid sequence in TCRdb belongs to a much larger clone and departs from this DNA's translation at residue 3, likely a sequencing read error; the sequence shown is translated from the DNA. The rearrangement links TRGV4 to TRGJ1 or TRGJ2. Germline V lookup: CDR1 EGSTGY, CDR2 YDSYTSSV. The CDR3 consists of 12 residues. The CDR3 protein is CAAWDGPCKKLF. Written as DNA, the CDR3 is TGTGCCGCCTGGGATGGGCCTTGTAAGAAACTCTTT.

There are many counts of this clone. Since a far larger clone is one base different, this is likely a read error. The sample carries other DNA sequences with the same CDR3. The chain joins TRGV9 to TRGJP. The J gene, not given by TCRdb, was assigned here from a germline match of the nucleotide sequence. V lost 4 bases to trimming and J lost 7 bases; unmatched junction nucleotides: 4. CDR3 length: 15 residues. Germline assignment: CDR1 GITISATS and CDR2 ISYDGTV (reference sequence). CDR3 sequence: CALWEQELGKKIKVF. CDR3 bases: TGTGCCTTGTGGGAACAGGAGTTGGGCAAAAAAATCAAGGTATTT.

This clone is classed as medium-sized (0.01 to 0.1%). The same CDR3 is also encoded by other DNA sequences in this sample. V gene TRGV9 combines with J gene TRGJP. From germline, CDR1 is GITISATS and CDR2 ISYDGTV (reference sequence). Trimming at V came to 0 bases and at J to 7 bases, leaving 3 bases not matched to a gene. The CDR3 length is 16 residues. CDR3 amino acids: CALWEVLELGKKIKVF. The CDR3 coding sequence is TGTGCCTTGTGGGAGGTGCTCGAGTTGGGCAAAAAAATCAAGGTATTT.

This clone showed up many times. The TCRdb protein, from a much larger clone, departs from this DNA's translation at residue 8, likely by read error; the protein shown derives from the DNA. The chain links TRGV8 to TRGJ1 or TRGJ2. Matching the DNA to germline supplied the J gene, which TCRdb does not give. V was clipped by 2 bases and J by 8 bases; unmatched bases: 9. CDR1 is VENAVY and CDR2 is YDSYNSRV in the germline V gene. The CDR3 has 13 residues. CDR3 bases: TGTGCCACCTGGGATATTACCGGGAATAAGAAACTCTTT. Translation: CATWDITGNKKLF.

This clone was seen at least ten times. TCRdb assigns this DNA the protein of a much larger clone, which departs from its translation at residue 4; this likely reflects a read error, and the protein shown comes from translating the DNA. The chain employs TRGV4 and TRGJ1 or TRGJ2. Germline loops: CDR1 EGSTGY, CDR2 YDSYTSSV. The CDR3 length is 14 residues. The CDR3 region is CATRDGRYYYKKLF. The DNA for the CDR3 is TGTGCCACCCGGGATGGGCGCTATTATTATAAGAAACTCTTT.

In this sample, this clone turned up a few times. A read error is likely here: a far larger clone is one base away. Other DNA variants within this sample encode the same CDR3. The V call is TRGV9, the J call TRGJ1 or TRGJ2. TCRdb gives no J gene; it was assigned here by matching the DNA to germline. The CDR3 is 13 amino acids. Germline CDR1 GITISATS, CDR2 ISYDGTV (reference sequence). V lost 1 base, J lost 7 bases, and 7 bases stayed unmatched. The CDR3 coding sequence is TGTGCCTTGTGGGAGGTCGGACACTATAAGAAACTCTTT. Its translation: CALWEVGHYKKLF.

The V gene was identified as TRGV9, while no J gene was called. Germline assignment: CDR1 GITISATS and CDR2 ISYDGTV (reference sequence). The CDR3 loop spans 18 amino acids. The CDR3 sequence: CALWQVSRQELGKLLQVF. As DNA, the CDR3 is TGTGCCTTGTGGCAGGTGAGCAGGCAAGAGTTGGGCAAACTCCTCCAGGTATTT.

This clone has at least ten counts. A read error is the likely source, as a far larger clone sits one nucleotide away. V and J are TRGV2 and TRGJ1 or TRGJ2. V was clipped by 0 bases and J by 10 bases; unmatched bases: 12. This CDR3 is 14 amino acids long. Germline V lookup: CDR1 EGSNGY, CDR2 YDSYNSKV. The CDR3 coding sequence is TGTGCCACCTGGGACGGGCTACTGGGTACAAAGAAACTCTTT. Protein: CATWDGLLGTKKLF.

Points on this clone: This DNA's translation and the protein TCRdb lists, from a much larger clone, do not match at residue 7, likely due to a read error; the protein shown is translated from the DNA. The chain combines TRGV9 with TRGJP. TCRdb does not report a J gene; here it was assigned by matching the DNA to germline references. Germline assignment: CDR1 GITISATS and CDR2 ISYDGTV (reference sequence). The CDR3 spans 18 residues. V dropped 0 bases and J dropped 6; count of bases not matched to a gene: 8. The CDR3 loop is CALWEVRSGELGKKIKVF. In nucleotides, the CDR3 is TGTGCCTTGTGGGAGGTGCGTTCGGGAGAGTTGGGCAAAAAAATCAAGGTATTT.

This clone was recorded a few times. The protein in TCRdb stems from a much larger clone and differs at residue 7 from this DNA's translation, likely a read error; here the protein is translated from the DNA. The V gene is TRGV9, the J gene TRGJ1 or TRGJ2. The CDR3 sequence is 12 residues long. CDR1 is GITISATS and CDR2 is ISYDGTV in the germline V gene (reference sequence). With V trimmed by 0 bases and J by 9 bases, 5 bases remained unmatched. The CDR3 bases are TGTGCCTTGTGGGAGGTGGAAAGTAAGAAACTCTTT. It translates to CALWEVESKKLF.

This clone was seen only a few times. This DNA translates differently at residue 8 from the TCRdb protein, which is that of a much larger clone; a read error is likely, and the protein shown is the DNA's own translation. The CDR3 sequence: CATWDVSPQELGKKIKVF. For the CDR3, the DNA is TGTGCCACCTGGGACGTGTCACCGCAAGAGTTGGGCAAAAAAATCAAGGTATTT. J is TRGJP and V is TRGV3. CDR3 length: 18 residues. V gave up 3 bases and J gave up 3 bases; unmatched junction bases: 8. The V gene's germline CDR1 is VTNTFY and CDR2 YDVSTARD (reference sequence).

With respect to this clone: Given a far larger clone just one base away, this is likely a sequencing read error. The identical CDR3 is also encoded by other nucleotide sequences in the sample. The chain carries TRGV9 and TRGJ1 or TRGJ2. The J gene, missing from TCRdb, was assigned here through DNA to germline matching. This CDR3 is built from 11 residues. Germline V CDR1 and CDR2: GITISATS, ISYDGTV (reference sequence). The CDR3 reads CALWDAYKKLF. Written as DNA, the CDR3 is TGTGCTTTGTGGGACGCGTATAAGAAACTCTTT.

The table lists this clone with many counts. TCRdb has a much larger clone's protein, which differs at residue 8 from the translation of this DNA, likely because of a read error; what is shown is the protein translated from the DNA. The chain has TRGV8 and TRGJ1 or TRGJ2. V was clipped by 6 bases and J by 8 bases; unmatched bases: 10. There are 12 residues in the CDR3. Germline-derived CDR1 and CDR2 are VENAVY and YDSYNSRV. CDR3 nucleotide sequence: TGTGCCACCTGGCCTCAGCGGCATAAGAAACTCTTT. It encodes CATWPQRHKKLF.

This clone was seen a handful of times. TCRdb assigns this DNA the protein of a much larger clone, which departs from its translation at residue 3; this likely reflects a read error, and the protein shown comes from translating the DNA. The chain links TRGV9 to TRGJ1 or TRGJ2. The J gene is not listed in TCRdb, so it was assigned here from a DNA match to germline. The CDR3 extends over 13 amino acids. Per the germline V gene, CDR1 is GITISATS and CDR2 is ISYDGTV (reference sequence). CDR3 protein: CAMWGPYYYKKLF. The CDR3 DNA follows: TGTGCCATGTGGGGACCCTATTATTATAAGAAACTCTTT.

In its sample, this clone is large. Other nucleotide sequences in the sample specify the same CDR3. The V and J genes are TRGV9 and TRGJP. The germline CDR1 and CDR2 sequences are GITISATS and ISYDGTV (reference sequence). This CDR3 comprises 15 residues. V lost 1 base, J lost 8 bases, and 2 bases stayed unmatched. This CDR3 reads CALWEVKLGKKIKVF. The CDR3 DNA reads TGTGCCTTGTGGGAGGTAAAGTTGGGCAAAAAAATCAAGGTATTT.

This clone was seen at least ten times. This chain links TRGV3 with TRGJP1. Germline CDR1 reads VTNTFY; CDR2 reads YDVSTARD (reference sequence). This CDR3 region has 16 residues. Trimming took 0 bases from V and 2 from J; bases not matched to a gene: 6. For the CDR3, the DNA is TGTGCCACCTGGGACAGGCTAAGAACCACTGGTTGGTTCAAGATATTT. Its translation: CATWDRLRTTGWFKIF.

This clone was seen many times. This DNA translates differently at residue 3 from the TCRdb protein, which is that of a much larger clone; a read error is likely, and the protein shown is the DNA's own translation. The gene calls are TRGV9 and TRGJ1 or TRGJ2. The J gene, absent from TCRdb, was called here by matching the DNA to germline. Germline V gene lookup returns CDR1 GITISATS and CDR2 ISYDGTV (reference sequence). This CDR3 is built from 12 residues. CDR3 region: CAMWANRYKKLF. CDR3 nucleotides: TGTGCCATGTGGGCCAACCGATATAAGAAACTCTTT.

A remark on this clone: This DNA's translation and the protein TCRdb lists, from a much larger clone, do not match at residue 7, likely due to a read error; the protein shown is translated from the DNA. This chain links TRGV4 with TRGJ1 or TRGJ2. J lost 0 bases, V lost 0 bases, and 5 bases had no gene match. The germline V gene has CDR1 EGSTGY and CDR2 YDSYTSSV. The CDR3 runs to 15 residues. Written as DNA, the CDR3 is TGTGCCACCTGGGATGGGCTGGGGAATTATTATAAGAAACTCTTT. Its protein product is CATWDGLGNYYKKLF.